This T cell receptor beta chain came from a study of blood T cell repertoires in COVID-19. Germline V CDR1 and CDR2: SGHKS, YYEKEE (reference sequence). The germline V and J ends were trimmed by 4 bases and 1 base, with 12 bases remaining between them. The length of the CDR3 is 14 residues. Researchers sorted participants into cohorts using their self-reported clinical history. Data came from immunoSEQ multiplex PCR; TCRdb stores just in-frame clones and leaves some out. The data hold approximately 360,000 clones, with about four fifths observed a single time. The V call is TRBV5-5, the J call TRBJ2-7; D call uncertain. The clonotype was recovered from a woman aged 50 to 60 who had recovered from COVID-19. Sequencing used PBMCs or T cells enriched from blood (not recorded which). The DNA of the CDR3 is TGTGCCAGCAGCCCTGTCCTGGCATCCTACGAGCAGTACTTC. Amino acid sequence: CASSPVLASYEQYF.